Listed here are 10 T cell receptor beta chains from one sample, sequenced in a study of T cells in localized non-small cell lung cancer (dated by TCRdb to 2019 to 2021). The library was prepared using the immunoSEQ multiplex PCR assay. The table comes from immuneACCESS by way of TCRdb, which keeps in-frame sequences with V and J called. Part of the clones is missing from these tables; in studies checked, under half for an unresolved V gene and the rest for unknown reasons. In all, the sample holds some 30,000 clones, and approximately 94% of those were seen once. Roughly 0.7% of the sample comes from the top ten. The sample was peripheral blood, taken before any cancer treatment. The receptors were gathered from a woman between 35 and 70 years old with stage I lung adenocarcinoma.

The table lists this clone with a count of one. This chain uses TRBV5-1 with TRBJ1-2; TRBD1 matches at 7 bases. CDR1 is SGHRS and CDR2 is YFSETQ in the germline V gene. This CDR3 contains 16 residues. V lost 0 bases, J lost 7 bases, and 12 bases stayed unmatched. CDR3 sequence reads: CASSLAQGSKFGGYTF. The CDR3 DNA sequence: TGCGCCAGCAGCTTGGCACAGGGGAGCAAGTTCGGTGGCTACACCTTC.

The rearrangement links TRBV7-2 to TRBJ1-2, with a weak D call TRBD1 (6 bases). Germline V lookup: CDR1 SGHTA, CDR2 FQGNSA. V gave up 5 bases and J gave up 7 bases, with 17 bases separating them. The CDR3 totals 14 residues. Written as DNA, the CDR3 is TGTGCCAGCAGCCCAGTCGGGGGCGGCTCTGGCTACACCTTC. It is translated as CASSPVGGGSGYTF.

This chain uses TRBV18 with TRBJ1-4, with D perhaps TRBD1 (5 bases). Germline V gives CDR1 KGHSH, CDR2 LQKENI. This CDR3 contains 16 residues. Deletions cut 6 bases from V and 1 base from J, with 15 bases between. The CDR3 protein is CASSLEGQRTNEKLFF. CDR3 coding DNA: TGTGCCAGCTCCTTGGAGGGGCAACGAACTAATGAAAAACTGTTTTTT.

This chain joins TRBV18 and TRBJ1-3; weak D call: TRBD1 (6 bases). CDR1 is KGHSH, CDR2 LQKENI, per germline. This CDR3 region has 16 residues. Trimming removed 0 bases at V and 0 bases at J, with 9 bases between. The CDR3: CASSPPMTGSGNTIYF. The DNA for the CDR3 is TGTGCCAGCTCACCACCAATGACAGGCTCTGGAAACACCATATATTTT.

The chain couples TRBV6-6 to TRBJ2-5; D uncertain. This CDR3 is 13 amino acids long. CDR1 is MNHNY and CDR2 is SVGAGI in the germline V gene (reference sequence). V lost 5 bases to trimming and J lost 2 bases, with 9 bases between them. The CDR3 nucleotides are TGTGCCAGCAGTCGGGCCCTACAAGAGACCCAGTACTTC. It specifies CASSRALQETQYF.

This chain joins TRBV11-2 and TRBJ2-1; 14 positions match TRBD2. Trimming removed 4 bases from V and 7 bases from J; junction bases left unmatched: 6. Germline V gene sequence: CDR1 SGHAT, CDR2 FQNNGV. The length of the CDR3 is 16 residues. CDR3 nucleotides: TGTGCCAGCAGCTCGACTAGCGGGGGGGCCCTGAATGAGCAGTTCTTC. Translated, it gives CASSSTSGGALNEQFF.

This clone was detected only once. The rearrangement links TRBV19 to TRBJ2-1, with TRBD1 matching over 7 bases. Per germline, CDR1 LNHDA and CDR2 SQIVND (reference sequence). CDR3 length equals 16 residues. V trimming: 5 bases; J trimming: 1 base; junction bases outside the gene matches: 8. The CDR3: CASSDGTVASYNEQFF. The CDR3 coding sequence is TGTGCCAGTAGTGACGGGACAGTCGCATCCTACAATGAGCAGTTCTTC.

The chain carries TRBV7-2 and TRBJ2-7, with D maybe TRBD1 (6 bases). The germline CDR1 and CDR2 sequences are SGHTA and FQGNSA. The CDR3 length is 15 residues. With 5 bases removed from V and 0 bases from J, the gap between germline ends came to 14 bases. The CDR3 bases are TGTGCCAGCAGCGCAGGGGCGGAAAGCTCCTACGAGCAGTACTTC. Translation: CASSAGAESSYEQYF.

This chain links TRBV10-3 with TRBJ2-7, with D maybe TRBD1 (6 bases). Trimming took 10 bases from V and 0 from J, leaving 16 bases between them. In germline, CDR1 is ENHRY, CDR2 SYGVKD. This CDR3 is built from 14 residues. The CDR3 coding sequence is TGTGCCACCGAGACCCCAGGGGACTCCTACGAGCAGTACTTC. Its protein product is CATETPGDSYEQYF.

This clone has just a few counts. The chain is built from TRBV4-3 and TRBJ1-4; D is uncertain. In germline, CDR1 is LGHNA, CDR2 YSLEER. This CDR3 has 13 residues. Trimming left V 0 bases short and J 11 bases short, with 10 bases between. The CDR3 sequence: CASSQESVGKLFF. CDR3 bases: TGCGCCAGCAGCCAAGAAAGTGTCGGGAAACTGTTTTTT.